These T cell receptor beta chains were read from a single sample in a study of control samples from healthy donors and cancer patients. Sequencing was performed with immunoSEQ multiplex PCR; in TCRdb, only in-frame clones are kept and a portion is missing. Here the sample spans around 230,000 clones, around 94% being singletons. Material: blood. The receptor source for this set is a man aged 45-60 years in good health. CDR3s include the opening cysteine and the closing phenylalanine or tryptophan. D genes are given only for firm matches. Clone size is not always given. Where it is, it says once, few, many or a class for expanded clones.

TRBD1,TRBV2,TRBJ2-1,.,CASRGSRDRGQGAYNEQFF,TGTGCCAGCAGGGGAAGTCGGGACAGGGGGCAAGGGGCCTACAATGAGCAGTTCTTC
.,TRBV10-1,TRBJ2-2,.,CASSEVTGELFF,TGCGCCAGCAGTGAGGTCACCGGGGAGCTGTTTTTT
TRBD1,TRBV6-6,TRBJ2-2,.,CASSALGTGTGGELFF,TGTGCCAGCAGTGCCCTTGGGACAGGGACGGGCGGGGAGCTGTTTTTT
.,TRBV5-5,TRBJ2-1,.,CASSYGTLDNEQFF,TGTGCCAGCAGCTACGGGACTCTAGACAATGAGCAGTTCTTC
.,TRBV27,TRBJ1-6,.,CASSLLGNIYNSPLHF,TGTGCCAGCAGTTTACTGGGGAATATTTATAATTCACCCCTCCACTTT
.,TRBV4-1,TRBJ1-1,.,CASSHPPRKNTEAFF,TGCGCCAGCAGCCATCCCCCGCGCAAGAACACTGAAGCTTTCTTT
TRBD1,TRBV12-5,TRBJ2-3,.,CASGLQDRGLWQYTDTQYF,TGTGCTAGTGGTTTGCAGGACAGGGGGCTTTGGCAGTACACAGATACGCAGTATTTT
.,TRBV7-2,TRBJ2-5,.,CASSSRSGTEETQYF,TGTGCCAGCAGCTCCAGATCCGGGACGGAAGAGACCCAGTACTTC
.,TRBV15,TRBJ1-2,once,CATSTLSVGTGYTF,TGTGCCACCAGCACCCTTTCCGTGGGGACTGGCTACACCTTC
TRBD1,TRBV6-6,TRBJ1-2,.,CASRGTGALGYGYTF,TGTGCCAGCAGGGGTACAGGGGCCCTGGGCTATGGCTACACCTTC
TRBD2,TRBV29-1,TRBJ2-3,.,CSAPVTSGGVNTQYF,TGCAGCGCCCCAGTGACTAGCGGGGGGGTAAATACGCAGTATTTT
.,TRBV3-1/TRBV3-2,TRBJ1-2,few,CASSQWDGYTF,TGTGCCAGCAGCCAATGGGATGGCTACACCTTC
.,TRBV18,TRBJ2-1,.,CASSPGGATYNEQFF,TGTGCCAGCTCACCAGGAGGCGCCACCTACAATGAGCAGTTCTTC
.,TRBV6-5,TRBJ2-2,.,CASIIYTGSGELFF,TGTGCCAGTATTATTTATACAGGTTCCGGGGAGCTGTTTTTT
.,TRBV7-2,TRBJ1-3,.,CASSLYQSSGNTIYF,TGTGCCAGCAGCTTATACCAGTCCTCTGGAAACACCATATATTTT
.,TRBV18,TRBJ2-5,.,CASSGQETQYF,TGTGCCAGCTCAGGACAAGAGACCCAGTACTTC
.,TRBV30,TRBJ2-3,.,CAWKKQGLSDTQYF,TGTGCCTGGAAAAAGCAGGGTTTGTCAGATACGCAGTATTTT
TRBD2,TRBV6-4,TRBJ2-1,.,CASSDSSSGANEQFF,TGTGCCAGCAGTGACTCCTCCAGCGGGGCCAATGAGCAGTTCTTC
TRBD1,TRBV5-1,TRBJ1-1,few,CASSTGQGELAEAFF,TGCGCCAGCAGCACCGGACAGGGGGAGTTGGCTGAAGCTTTCTTT
.,TRBV5-1,TRBJ1-2,.,CASSLLGRVPYGYTF,TGCGCCAGCAGCTTGTTAGGCCGCGTCCCCTATGGCTACACCTTC
.,TRBV19,TRBJ1-1,.,CASSSLRENTEAFF,TGTGCCAGTAGTTCCCTCAGGGAGAACACTGAAGCTTTCTTT
.,TRBV7-9,TRBJ2-5,.,CASSLGRHFQETQYF,TGTGCCAGCAGCTTAGGAAGACACTTTCAAGAGACCCAGTACTTC
.,TRBV27,TRBJ2-3,.,CASSLGLTGPRGTDTQYF,TGTGCCAGCAGTTTAGGGCTGACAGGCCCAAGGGGCACAGATACGCAGTATTTT
.,TRBV5-1,TRBJ2-2,.,CASSSRSGLGAGELFF,TGCGCCAGCAGCTCTCGTTCGGGTTTGGGGGCCGGGGAGCTGTTTTTT
.,TRBV5-1,TRBJ1-1,.,CASSLGGRHTEAFF,TGCGCCAGCAGCCTGGGGGGGCGCCACACTGAAGCTTTCTTT
.,TRBV6-5,TRBJ1-1,.,CASSPNPMNTEAFF,TGTGCCAGCAGTCCGAACCCCATGAACACTGAAGCTTTCTTT
.,TRBV4-2,TRBJ1-6,.,CASSPSVSDSPLHF,TGTGCCAGCAGCCCTTCGGTCTCGGATTCACCCCTCCACTTT
.,TRBV7-6,TRBJ2-3,.,CASSFYVRTSDTQYF,TGTGCCAGCAGCTTCTATGTCCGGACGTCAGATACGCAGTATTTT
.,TRBV7-2,TRBJ1-4,.,CASSFGLNNEKLFF,TGTGCCAGCAGCTTCGGACTGAACAATGAAAAACTGTTTTTT
.,TRBV5-1,TRBJ1-6,.,CASSLGAGDSPLHF,TGCGCCAGCAGCTTGGGGGCAGGGGATTCACCCCTCCACTTT
.,TRBV28,TRBJ1-2,.,CATLLVGGLRYTF,TGTGCCACTCTTCTCGTTGGGGGGCTGAGATACACCTTC
.,TRBV6-5,TRBJ1-5,.,CASSPGRGGNQPQHF,TGTGCCAGCAGCCCAGGGAGGGGTGGCAATCAGCCCCAGCATTTT
.,TRBV28,TRBJ1-4,.,CASSPRGRANEKLFF,TGTGCCAGCAGTCCCAGGGGCAGGGCTAATGAAAAACTGTTTTTT
.,TRBV24-1,TRBJ2-3,.,CATSDLEFGGSDTQYF,TGTGCCACCAGTGATTTGGAGTTCGGGGGCTCAGATACGCAGTATTTT
.,TRBV5-5,TRBJ1-5,.,CASSLWDYQPQHF,TGTGCCAGCAGCTTGTGGGACTATCAGCCCCAGCATTTT
.,TRBV18,TRBJ1-1,.,CASSLGGDLAEAFF,TGTGCCAGCTCTTTGGGCGGGGATTTAGCTGAAGCTTTCTTT
.,TRBV19,TRBJ2-6,.,CASSSSGANVLTF,TGTGCCAGTAGCAGCTCTGGGGCCAACGTCCTGACTTTC
TRBD1,TRBV7-2,TRBJ1-1,.,CASSPYSDRGRMNTEAFF,TGTGCCAGCAGCCCATACTCAGACAGGGGGCGCATGAACACTGAAGCTTTCTTT
.,TRBV4-2,TRBJ1-1,.,CASSQDFGDDTEAFF,TGTGCCAGCAGCCAAGATTTCGGAGATGACACTGAAGCTTTCTTT
.,TRBV6-5,TRBJ2-2,.,CASRRGYPNTGELFF,TGTGCCAGCAGGAGGGGGTATCCGAACACCGGGGAGCTGTTTTTT
.,TRBV6-1,TRBJ1-5,.,CASSEFGSNQPQHF,TGTGCCAGCAGTGAATTTGGTAGCAATCAGCCCCAGCATTTT
.,TRBV10-1,TRBJ2-6,few,CASSESTGANVLTF,TGCGCCAGCAGTGAGTCGACTGGGGCCAACGTCCTGACTTTC
TRBD2,TRBV30,TRBJ2-7,.,CAGEAGGPGEQYF,TGTGCCGGTGAAGCGGGGGGGCCGGGCGAGCAGTACTTC
TRBD1,TRBV3-1/TRBV3-2,TRBJ1-1,.,CASRPTGGTEAFF,TGTGCCAGCAGACCAACAGGGGGGACTGAAGCTTTCTTT
.,TRBV28,TRBJ1-6,.,CASSLRRGGGSYNSPLHF,TGTGCCAGCAGTTTAAGGCGGGGGGGCGGCTCCTATAATTCACCCCTCCACTTT
.,TRBV19,TRBJ2-5,.,CASSRSRVETQYF,TGTGCCAGTAGCCGAAGTAGGGTGGAGACCCAGTACTTC
.,TRBV19,TRBJ2-3,.,CASSPNADTQYF,TGTGCCAGTAGTCCCAACGCAGATACGCAGTATTTT
TRBD1,TRBV7-3,TRBJ2-4,.,CASSPQGGSNIQYF,TGTGCCAGCAGCCCCCAAGGGGGCTCGAACATTCAGTACTTC
TRBD2,TRBV3-1/TRBV3-2,TRBJ2-3,.,CASSQAGLAGSTDTQYF,TGTGCCAGCAGCCAAGCCGGACTAGCGGGGAGCACAGATACGCAGTATTTT